These 24 T cell receptor beta chains were sequenced from one sample in a study of blood T cell repertoires in COVID-19. Libraries were prepared by immunoSEQ multiplex PCR; TCRdb keeps only in-frame clonotypes and omits some of them. The sample records 150,000 to 170,000 clones, around 80% being singletons. Material: PBMCs or T cells enriched from blood (not recorded which). All receptors derive from a man aged 50-59 years who had recovered from COVID-19.

V and J are TRBV12-3 or TRBV12-4 and TRBJ1-1; 10 bases align to TRBD1. This CDR3 is built from 12 residues. The ends lost 6 bases at V and 10 bases at J; junction bases unmatched: 5. The CDR3 nucleotides read TGTGCCAGCAGGGGACAGGGGAGTGGAGCTTTCTTT. It yields the protein CASRGQGSGAFF.

The gene calls are TRBV4-3 and TRBJ1-2, with D possibly TRBD1 on 5 matching bases. V lost 0 bases, J lost 3 bases, and 11 bases lay in between. CDR1 is LGHNA and CDR2 is YSLEER in the germline V gene. The CDR3 loop spans 15 amino acids. In DNA form, the CDR3 reads TGCGCCAGCAGCCAAGATTCAGCGGGGCACTATGGCTACACCTTC. Its protein is CASSQDSAGHYGYTF.

V gene TRBV18 combines with J gene TRBJ2-1, with D possibly being TRBD1 (5 bases). The germline CDR1 and CDR2 sequences are KGHSH and LQKENI. Deletions cut 4 bases from V and 0 bases from J, with 13 bases between. This CDR3 has 16 residues. CDR3 loop: CASSQKDSYSYNEQFF. The CDR3 region has the DNA TGTGCCAGCTCACAAAAAGACAGTTACTCCTACAATGAGCAGTTCTTC.

The chain uses TRBV30 and TRBJ1-1; D gene unclear. The length of the CDR3 is 10 residues. The germline gives CDR1 GTSNPN, CDR2 SVGIG (reference sequence). Deletions cut 5 bases from V and 10 bases from J, with 11 bases between. The CDR3 nucleotides are TGTGCCTGGGCCTATTTCACAGCTTTCTTT. It specifies CAWAYFTAFF.

The rearrangement joins TRBV3-1 (or the pseudogene TRBV3-2) to TRBJ2-5; D perhaps matches TRBD1 (6 bases). Per germline, CDR1 LGHDT and CDR2 YNNKEL (reference sequence). The ends were cut back, 3 bases at V and 0 bases at J, with 11 bases in the middle. The CDR3 spans 15 residues. CDR3 coding DNA: TGTGCCAGCAGCCAGAGGACAGCTTACCAAGAGACCCAGTACTTC. It yields the protein CASSQRTAYQETQYF.

The chain carries TRBV30 and TRBJ2-7, with 9 bases matching TRBD1. Germline V gene data show CDR1 as GTSNPN and CDR2 as SVGIG (reference sequence). After removal of 2 bases from V and 4 bases from J, the junction contained 6 bases not matched to a gene. This CDR3 contains 14 residues. Here the CDR3 reads CAWSTGQGNYEQYF. The CDR3 nucleotides are TGTGCCTGGAGTACTGGACAGGGGAATTACGAGCAGTACTTC.

This clone has a single count. The V call is TRBV25-1, the J call TRBJ1-2, with a tentative D call TRBD1 (6 bases). The CDR3 is 15 amino acids. V gave up 1 base and J gave up 4 bases, with 13 bases separating them. Germline V gene sequence: CDR1 MGHDK, CDR2 SYGVNS. The CDR3 protein is CASSESEGGLYGYTF. The CDR3 DNA follows: TGTGCCAGCAGTGAATCGGAGGGGGGGCTCTATGGCTACACCTTC.

This sequence joins TRBV6-6 and TRBJ2-7; possible D gene TRBD1, 6 bases. Trimming took 6 bases from V and 0 from J, leaving 15 bases between them. The CDR3 covers 15 residues. In germline, CDR1 is MNHNY, CDR2 SVGAGI (reference sequence). This chain's CDR3 is CASSKDSLFSYEQYF. Here the CDR3 DNA reads TGTGCCAGCAGCAAGGACAGCCTATTCTCCTACGAGCAGTACTTC.

V and J are TRBV11-2 and TRBJ1-5; 10 nucleotides match TRBD1. With 1 base clipped from V and 6 bases from J, the junction kept 15 bases outside the gene matches. The CDR3 is 19 residues long. In germline, CDR1 is SGHAT, CDR2 FQNNGV. The CDR3 nucleotides read TGTGCCAGCAGCTTAGTTTTCGGGACAGGGGTCTTATTGGGTCAGCCCCAGCATTTT. This gives the protein CASSLVFGTGVLLGQPQHF.

The chain employs TRBV3-1 (or the pseudogene TRBV3-2) and TRBJ2-5; 9 bases line up with TRBD1. This CDR3 comprises 14 residues. The germline gives CDR1 LGHDT, CDR2 YNNKEL (reference sequence). V lost 6 bases and J lost 3; bases outside the gene matches: 5. CDR3 DNA: TGTGCCAGCAGACCCAGGACAGGGGAAGAGACCCAGTACTTC. Translated, it gives CASRPRTGEETQYF.

The table lists this clone with a count of one. The CDR3 is CAISEETTGGLMGVQHF. DNA of the CDR3: TGTGCCATCAGTGAGGAAACTACAGGGGGTCTGATGGGTGTCCAGCATTTT. The chain couples TRBV10-3 to TRBJ1-5; 8 bases are a match to TRBD1. V gave up 2 bases and J gave up 12 bases; unmatched junction bases: 18. Germline V CDR1 and CDR2: ENHRY, SYGVKD. The CDR3 extends over 17 amino acids.

This chain joins TRBV11-3 and TRBJ2-5, with a weak D call TRBD1 (7 bases). V was cut by 5 bases and J by 7 bases, with 20 bases left in between. Germline-derived CDR1 and CDR2 are SGHNT and YENEEA. The CDR3 runs to 15 residues. The CDR3 spells CASSRQGGTLRTQYF. The CDR3 bases are TGTGCCAGCAGCCGCCAGGGGGGTACCCTCCGGACCCAGTACTTC.

The chain employs TRBV11-2 and TRBJ1-5; D not resolved. The germline V and J ends were trimmed by 2 bases and 4 bases, with 6 bases remaining between them. Germline CDR1 reads SGHAT; CDR2 reads FQNNGV. This CDR3 region has 13 residues. The CDR3, as DNA: TGTGCCAGCAGCTTATGGGAGAATCAGCCCCAGCATTTT. Amino acids: CASSLWENQPQHF.

This chain links TRBV7-6 with TRBJ2-1, with TRBD1 matching 9 bases. Germline CDR1 reads SGHVS; CDR2 reads FNYEAQ. The trim removed 5 bases at V and 4 bases at J, leaving 9 bases unmatched. The CDR3 runs 16 residues. The CDR3 loop reads CASSATGGQTYNEQFF. CDR3 DNA sequence: TGTGCCAGCAGCGCCACAGGGGGCCAGACTTACAATGAGCAGTTCTTC. The complete variable domain, with remaining parts taken from reference TRBV7-6 and TRBJ2-1, reads GAGVSQSPRYKVTKRGQDVALRCDPISGHVSLYWYRQALGQGPEFLTYFNYEAQQDKSGLPNDRFSAERPEGSISTLTIQRTEQRDSAMYRCASSATGGQTYNEQFFGPGTRLTVL.

The chain carries TRBV30 and TRBJ2-7; no reliable D call. The V end lost 2 bases, the J end lost 0 bases, and 8 bases lay between the germline ends. CDR1 and CDR2 from the germline V gene are GTSNPN and SVGIG (reference sequence). This CDR3 spans 13 amino acids. The CDR3 spells CAWSPPSSYEQYF. The DNA of the CDR3 is TGTGCCTGGAGTCCCCCGTCCTCCTACGAGCAGTACTTC.

The chain joins TRBV5-4 to TRBJ2-5; 8 nucleotides match TRBD2. This CDR3 has 16 amino acids. V shed 4 bases and J 6 bases; nucleotides not matched to a gene: 14. Per the germline V gene, CDR1 is SGHNT and CDR2 is YYREEE (reference sequence). DNA for the CDR3: TGTGCCAGCAGCGCCAGCGGGGGAGATTCTATAAAGACCCAGTACTTC. Its translation is CASSASGGDSIKTQYF.

This clone has only a few counts. The chain links TRBV29-1 to TRBJ1-1; 9 bases agree with TRBD1. Germline V CDR1 and CDR2: SQVTM, ANQGSEA. There are 13 residues in the CDR3. Trimming took 4 bases from V and 3 from J; bases not matched to a gene: 3. Here the CDR3 reads CSVVGQGDTEAFF. The CDR3 DNA reads TGCAGCGTTGTGGGACAGGGAGACACTGAAGCTTTCTTT.

This clone has only one observation. J is TRBJ2-4 and V is TRBV10-3, with 9 bases lining up with TRBD2. The CDR3 is 14 residues long. The ends lost 6 bases at V and 1 base at J; junction bases unmatched: 1. Germline V gives CDR1 ENHRY, CDR2 SYGVKD. CDR3 loop: CAIRSGGAKNIQYF. DNA for the CDR3: TGTGCCATCAGGAGCGGGGGGGCCAAAAACATTCAGTACTTC.

This sequence joins TRBV19 and TRBJ2-7; 9 bases align to TRBD1. TRBJ2-1 explains the end of the DNA better; the J call may be wrong. CDR3 length equals 15 residues. Germline V lookup: CDR1 LNHDA, CDR2 SQIVND (reference sequence). The CDR3: CASRGDRAKYNEQFF. Written as DNA, the CDR3 is TGTGCCAGTAGGGGGGACAGGGCCAAATACAATGAGCAGTTCTTC.

The V call is TRBV6-5, the J call TRBJ2-1; 8 positions match TRBD2. V lost 5 bases to trimming and J lost 8 bases; unmatched junction nucleotides: 11. CDR3 size: 15 residues. Germline V gene data show CDR1 as MNHEY and CDR2 as SVGAGI. The CDR3 is CASSPLVRGGDEQFF. For the CDR3, the DNA is TGTGCCAGCAGTCCCCTTGTCCGGGGGGGCGATGAGCAGTTCTTC.

This clone was counted only a few times. CDR3: CASSLDRGVAGELFF. CDR3 DNA sequence: TGTGCCAGTAGCCTTGACAGGGGAGTTGCCGGGGAGCTGTTTTTT. The rearrangement joins TRBV19 to TRBJ2-2, with 8 nucleotides matching TRBD1. J was trimmed by 6 bases and V by 6 bases; bases with no gene match: 9. The CDR3 has 15 amino acids. Germline V gene sequence: CDR1 LNHDA, CDR2 SQIVND (reference sequence).

The V gene is TRBV7-8, the J gene TRBJ2-1; 12 bases are a match to TRBD2. Unmatched junction bases numbered 3, after V lost 2 bases and J lost 4 bases. The CDR3 covers 16 residues. The germline gives CDR1 SGHVS, CDR2 FQNEAQ. The CDR3 region is CASSLTLAGGYNEQFF. The CDR3 region has the DNA TGTGCCAGCAGCTTAACACTAGCGGGGGGTTACAATGAGCAGTTCTTC.

Points on this clone: The sample contains more than one DNA sequence encoding this CDR3. The chain recombines TRBV2 with TRBJ1-1; D is undetermined. Germline loops: CDR1 SNHLY, CDR2 FYNNEI. The V end lost 4 bases, the J end lost 2 bases, and 8 bases lay between the germline ends. CDR3 length: 13 residues. The CDR3 sequence: CASSVEANTEAFF. CDR3 coding DNA: TGTGCCAGCAGTGTAGAGGCCAACACTGAAGCTTTCTTT.

A note on this clone: The sample has other DNA sequences that encode this CDR3 too. The gene calls are TRBV29-1 and TRBJ1-1; the D gene is possibly TRBD1 (5 bases). The germline gives CDR1 SQVTM, CDR2 ANQGSEA. CDR3 size: 14 residues. With 3 bases removed from V and 2 bases from J, the gap between germline ends came to 13 bases. This chain's CDR3 is CSVEGQNPNTEAFF. DNA of the CDR3: TGCAGCGTTGAGGGGCAGAACCCTAACACTGAAGCTTTCTTT.